Detailed here is one T cell receptor (beta chain). No cognate antigen has been identified for it. No base quality values were provided; no much bigger clone lies one nucleotide off. The CDR3 sequence holds 13 residues, the cysteine and phenylalanine included. Only the CDR3 region is kept as DNA, spanning 39 bases read in frame from base 1. CDR1 and CDR2, looked up from the germline V gene (reference sequence), are WNHNN and SYGVQD. The V and J ends are trimmed by 0 bases and 4 bases, leaving 7 bases between them. Libraries were prepared through the immunoSEQ multiplex PCR assay. For the multiplex PCR, a mixture combining 60 forward primers for TCR Vbeta segments and 13 reverse primers for TCR Jbeta segments was used. A multiplex PCR assay on genomic DNA amplified the CDR3 region of rearranged TCR beta genes. The amplified TCR beta libraries were sequenced on the Illumina HiSeq System as 87-base-pair reads. The study's own analysis went as follows. A later analysis counted about 82 million unique TCR beta chains across the 666 repertoires, and roughly 9.9 million of these chains were shared by at least two donors. Raw reads were error-corrected and collapsed into unique sequences by a nearest-neighbor algorithm in which closely related sequences were merged to remove PCR and sequencing errors. CDR3 sequences were aligned to IMGT reference sequences to assign V, D and J gene segments. For a sequence to be retained, a match of at least six nucleotides was required to both a V gene segment and a J gene segment. Rearrangements were classified as productive when the CDR3 lacked stop codons and remained in frame with V and J, and all other rearrangements were classified as non-productive. CDR3 was defined by IMGT convention, running from the second conserved V-encoded cysteine to the conserved J-encoded phenylalanine. The earlier analysis of more than 450 of the donors excluded sequences that lacked an unambiguous match to a single V gene segment. In an earlier analysis of roughly 500 of the donors, V segments were called functional above 56.7% productive rearrangements and were called segregating when the between-donor standard deviation exceeded 5%. A statistical classification framework was built to diagnose cytomegalovirus status from the catalog of TCR beta chain sequences. V and J gene assignment, in a later analysis, came from comparing TCR nucleotide sequences with IMGT/GENE-DB human TR gene sequences. Using the TCRdist pipeline, a later analysis assigned CDR3 sequences along with most-parsimonious VDJ recombination scenarios. In a later analysis, every TCR beta chain was defined by the combination of its CDR3 amino acid sequence and its V-gene family, and reads without a unique V-gene family were dropped. In a later analysis, fewer than 650 highly shared, low-generation-probability nucleotide sequences were removed to address suspected cross-contamination and a sequencing artifact. A later analysis calculated a clonal expansion index for each public chain from normalized within-repertoire ranks of inferred template counts. In a later analysis, generation probabilities were computed with a VDJ recombination model fitted to out-of-frame rearrangements, and the resulting probabilities were checked against IGoR. In a later analysis, hypergeometric tests were used to score TCR-TCR, TCR-HLA and TCR-CMV co-occurrence, with a repertoire-size bias correction applied to TCR pairs. A later analysis estimated false discovery rates by permuting HLA or CMV assignments 20 times. In a later analysis, co-occurring TCRs were grouped with DBSCAN, and TCRdist sequence similarity was added when clustering was performed within HLA-allele-positive subsets. Repertoires with fewer than 30,000 or more than 120,000 public chains, plus five repertoires with anomalous nucleotide sharing, were excluded from co-occurrence clustering. TCRdb mirrors the immuneACCESS table, restricted to in-frame sequences. Some clones are absent from its copies; in checked studies, under half trace to an unresolved V gene, and the reason for the others is unknown. Clone size and V and J calls were adopted from that table, with D and trimming inferred from the DNA. In this sample the table shows a few hundred thousand clones, roughly 79% of which occur a single time. The top ten clones comprise more than 0.45% of the sample.

This record comes from a study of cytomegalovirus exposure and HLA in healthy donors (dated by TCRdb to about 2017). About the full investigation: In an earlier analysis of 550 to 750 of the donors, 276 Gb of sequence data and 90 million to 120 million unique TCR beta sequences from about 190 million T cells were reported. A later genetic analysis took genome-wide SNP genotypes for about three fifths of the 666 donors and used that subset as a discovery cohort. The study profiled the T cell repertoires of under 700 subjects by immunosequencing and related them to cytomegalovirus serostatus. An early release covering roughly 640 HLA-typed donors comprised approximately 290 gigabases of sequencing data and 65 million to 100 million unique TCR sequences. Among 300 to 450 genotyped donors of the cohort, an average of around 240,000 unique TCR beta nucleotide sequences were sequenced per donor, roughly 18% of them non-productive. Roughly five DR-DQ haplotypes were handled as single units for association and clustering, since linkage in the cohort was strong. The study was designed to test whether signatures of past pathogen exposure could be identified by cataloging public T cell receptors. To study patterns of TCR occurrence, a later analysis re-analyzed previously published TCR beta repertoires from under 750 donors and added high-resolution HLA genotyping. The genetic ancestry cluster associated with self-reported Caucasian donors included about 84% of the roughly 410 genotyped donors. To predict cytomegalovirus infection status, the study brought together high-throughput TCR immunosequencing, statistical association of individual TCRs with disease status, and machine learning. Every repertoire in the discovery cohort had been generated on one and the same sequencing platform. Along with the roughly 670-subject first cohort, a separate validation cohort of around 110 different subjects was used. The number of typed donors differed by locus: roughly 620-640 for A, B, C, DRB1 and DQB1; 522 for DQA1; some 590 for DPA1; and some 430 for DPB1. In the later analysis, no new phenotypic data were used to find candidate immune exposures; instead, reliance was placed on TCR beta sequences and their occurrence across donors. Class I and class II HLA loci were covered by the typing at four-digit resolution. An earlier analysis of a few hundred of the donors applied high-throughput TCR beta sequencing to assess whether each TCR beta V gene segment acted as functional or pseudogenic. Alongside the repertoire data, information on donor age, sex, ethnicity and CMV serostatus was compiled. The study at large found these results: Broadly in line with IMGT annotations, most TCR beta V segments showed up in productive rearrangements about 87% or about 30% of the time in an earlier analysis of around 550 of the donors. Linkage disequilibrium might explain the correlated functional status among segregating V segments, but an unknown experimental factor could not be ruled out. In a later analysis, HLA-associated TCR beta chains were found to be more clonally expanded and to have lower generation probabilities than equally common non-associated chains. A later genetic analysis reported fewer N-insertions in productive TCRs among donors in an Asian-associated ancestry cluster than the roughly 720-donor mean. The presence/absence analyses assumed that sequencing depth was roughly uniform across donors, and that assumption may not be true. A few of the identified cytomegalovirus-associated TCR beta chains were confirmed in vitro to be specific for cytomegalovirus antigens. The sequencing pipeline was judged likely to have produced a cluster of highly shared sequence variants as a technical artifact. Most TCR sequences were seen in very few donors, while some public TCRs were found in many individuals. A later analysis reported that several top co-occurrence clusters appeared linked to parvovirus B19, influenza, CMV and Epstein-Barr virus. A total of roughly 160 TCR beta chains were listed by the study as associated with cytomegalovirus. The earlier analysis of nearly 600 of the donors excluded some 15 rarely observed V segments, including chromosome 9 orphons, because counts were too low. Immune exposure information for the cohort was limited to CMV serostatus. Only TCR beta chains were sequenced in this cohort, and the absence of alpha or paired-chain data limited detectable features. According to a later analysis, most CMV-associated TCR beta chains appeared to be HLA-restricted, and the HLA associations seemed to be driven largely by CMV exposure. According to a later analysis, TCR association rates differed among HLA loci, with DRB1 alleles showing the most associated TCRs and HLA-C alleles showing the fewest. Because the 87-base-pair reads could not distinguish some IMGT-functional V segments, including TRBV6-2 and TRBV6-3, those segments were excluded. Cytomegalovirus status was reported to be diagnosed by the classifier with high specificity and sensitivity in both the original and validation cohorts. HLA typing was unavailable for some donors at each locus, so association tests used only the typed subset. A later analysis associated about 17,000 TCR beta sequences with specific HLA alleles at a false discovery rate of 0.05. An association between a missense DCLRE1C variant and V-gene and J-gene trimming of TCR beta chains was found in a later genetic analysis and replicated in an independent cohort. It was suggested by the authors that the approach could potentially be generalized to other disease states and immunological phenotypes. A further reported finding was that TCR beta sequences accurately predicted the HLA-A and HLA-B alleles for most subjects in the first cohort. When HLA alleles, especially DR and DQ, strongly co-occurred, TCR associations were difficult to assign to individual alleles.

The cohort consisted of 600 or so healthy bone marrow donors. At the time of sampling, every cohort member was nominally healthy, though immune exposures that went unrecorded were likely present. The donor tested CMV seronegative, placing the donor among the 300 to 400 seronegative members of the cohort. Every donor gave a peripheral blood sample, and the peripheral blood mononuclear cells from that sample were used for TCR beta sequencing. Genomic DNA was extracted from the blood cell samples with the Qiagen DNeasy Blood Extraction Kit. The sequence is built from TRBV10-1 and TRBJ2-7; possibly the D gene is TRBD2, per 6 matching bases. This sequence was found in a woman aged 40 to 50 in good health and CMV-seronegative. Material for sequencing was PBMCs. At the DNA level, the sequence is TGCGCCAGCAGTGAGTCTGGGAGGTACGAGCAGTACTTC. Its product reads: CASSESGRYEQYF.